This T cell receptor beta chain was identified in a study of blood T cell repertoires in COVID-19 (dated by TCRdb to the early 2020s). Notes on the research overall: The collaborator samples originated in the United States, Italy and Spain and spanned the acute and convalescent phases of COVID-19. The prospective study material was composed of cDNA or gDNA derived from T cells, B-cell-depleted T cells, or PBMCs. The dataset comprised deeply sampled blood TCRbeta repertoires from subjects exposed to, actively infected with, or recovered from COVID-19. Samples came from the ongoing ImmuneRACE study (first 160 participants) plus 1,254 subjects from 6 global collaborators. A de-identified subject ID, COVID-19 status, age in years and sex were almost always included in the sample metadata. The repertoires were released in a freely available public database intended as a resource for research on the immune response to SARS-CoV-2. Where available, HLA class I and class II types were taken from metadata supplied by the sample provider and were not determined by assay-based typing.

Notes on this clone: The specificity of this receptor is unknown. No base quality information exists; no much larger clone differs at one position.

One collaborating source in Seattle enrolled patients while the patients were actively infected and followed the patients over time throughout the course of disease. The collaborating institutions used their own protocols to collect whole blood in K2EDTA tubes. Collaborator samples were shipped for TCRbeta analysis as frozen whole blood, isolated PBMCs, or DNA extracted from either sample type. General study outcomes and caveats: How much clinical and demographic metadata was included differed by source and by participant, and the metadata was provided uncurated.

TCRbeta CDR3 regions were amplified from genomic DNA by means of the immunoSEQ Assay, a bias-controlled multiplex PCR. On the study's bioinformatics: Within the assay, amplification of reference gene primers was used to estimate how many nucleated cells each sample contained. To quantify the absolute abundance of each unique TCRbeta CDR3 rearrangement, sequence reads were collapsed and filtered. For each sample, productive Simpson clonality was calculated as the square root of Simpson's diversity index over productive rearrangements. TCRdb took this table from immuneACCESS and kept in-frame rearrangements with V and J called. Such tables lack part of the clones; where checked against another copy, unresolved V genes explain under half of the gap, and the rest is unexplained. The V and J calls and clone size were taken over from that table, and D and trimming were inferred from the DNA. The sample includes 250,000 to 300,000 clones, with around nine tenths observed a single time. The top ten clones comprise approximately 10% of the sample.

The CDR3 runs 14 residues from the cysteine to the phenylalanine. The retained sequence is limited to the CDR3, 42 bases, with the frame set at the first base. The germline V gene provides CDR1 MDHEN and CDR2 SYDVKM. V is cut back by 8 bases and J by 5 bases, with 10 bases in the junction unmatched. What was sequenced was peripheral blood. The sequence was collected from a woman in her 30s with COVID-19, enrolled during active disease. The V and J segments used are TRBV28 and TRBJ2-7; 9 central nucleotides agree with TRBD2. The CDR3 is CASSWGGTSHEQYF. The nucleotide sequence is TGTGCCAGCTCCTGGGGCGGGACTAGCCACGAGCAGTACTTC.